This T cell receptor beta chain was recorded in a study of blood T cell repertoires in COVID-19. CDR3 length: 12 amino acids. Germline V gene sequence: CDR1 SGHAT, CDR2 FQNNGV. V was pared by 2 bases and J by 11 bases, with 10 bases between. The assay was immunoSEQ multiplex PCR, and TCRdb's table has in-frame clones only and misses some. The sample has about 24,000 clones; more than 75% are singletons. V and J are TRBV11-2 and TRBJ1-3; the D is unclear. Source material: peripheral blood. The TCR was taken from a human donor with active COVID-19. The donor label of this sample is uncertain. Written as DNA, the CDR3 is TGTGCCAGCAGCTTATCGGAGTTTCCCATATATTTT. Amino acid sequence: CASSLSEFPIYF.